This TCR beta chain was observed in a study of blood T cell repertoires in COVID-19 (dated by TCRdb to the early 2020s). Some background on the complete study: Collaborator samples came from the United States, Italy and Spain and covered acute and convalescent phases of COVID-19. Sample metadata almost always included a de-identified subject ID, COVID-19 status, age in years and sex. The prospective study material was composed of cDNA or gDNA derived from T cells, B-cell-depleted T cells, or PBMCs. Where HLA class I and class II types were available, the types were taken from metadata supplied by the sample provider, not from assay-based typing. Deeply sampled blood TCRbeta repertoires from subjects exposed to, actively infected with, or recovered from COVID-19 were included in the dataset. Samples were obtained from the ongoing ImmuneRACE study (first 160 participants) and from about 1,300 subjects provided by 6 global collaborators. The repertoires were made available in a free public database intended to serve as a resource for research on the immune response to SARS-CoV-2. What the study reported, not specific to this receptor: Clinical and demographic metadata were provided uncurated, with the amount varying by source and participant.

Participants in the prospective study were aged roughly 18 to 90 years, lived in 20 to 30 United States geographic areas, and enrolled through a virtual design. In the prospective study, participants were assigned to cohorts based on the clinical history participants reported in a screening survey and a study questionnaire. In the prospective study, mobile phlebotomists collected whole blood, serum and a nasopharyngeal or oropharyngeal swab from each participant. Additional blood draws and questionnaires over a roughly two-month period could optionally be provided by prospective study participants. Before DNA extraction, prospective study blood samples were shipped either frozen or at room temperature. On this clone: It has no known antigen specificity. Base qualities are not provided; no much larger clone lies one nucleotide away.

TCRbeta CDR3 regions were amplified from genomic DNA using the immunoSEQ Assay, a bias-controlled multiplex PCR. Concerning the study's data processing: The number of nucleated cells in each sample was estimated by amplification of reference gene primers within the assay. To quantify the absolute abundance of each unique TCRbeta CDR3 rearrangement, sequence reads were collapsed and filtered. For each sample, productive Simpson clonality was calculated as the square root of Simpson's diversity index over productive rearrangements. TCRdb's version of the immuneACCESS table is confined to in-frame rearrangements and falls short of the full clone set. An unresolved V gene accounts for under half of the shortfall where checked; the remainder is of unknown origin. The V and J calls and clone size come from that table; D and trimming were worked out from the DNA. The sample table contains 350,000 to 400,000 clones; only one count was recorded for around 89% of them. The biggest ten clones account for over 0.9% of the sample.

Trimming accounts for 6 bases at V and 5 bases at J, while the number of junction bases matched to no gene is 8. CDR1 and CDR2 are read off the germline V gene (reference sequence) as LNHDA and SQIVND. From cysteine to phenylalanine, the CDR3 is 15 amino acids long. CDR3 DNA only is kept here, 45 bases in frame from base 1. What was sequenced was PBMCs or T cells enriched from blood (not recorded which). The chain uses TRBV19 and TRBJ2-2; the junction holds 8 bases that match TRBD1. The receptor was derived from a woman younger than 45 with acute COVID-19. The CDR3: CASREIRGPTGELFF. The nucleotide sequence is given as TGTGCCAGTAGAGAGATCAGGGGGCCGACCGGGGAGCTGTTTTTT.